These 28 T cell receptor beta chains were all obtained from the same sample, sequenced in a study of pediatric ulcerative colitis. Method: immunoSEQ multiplex PCR; TCRdb's copy keeps in-frame clones and lacks some. Here the sample spans 36,000 or so clones, 73% being singletons. During colonoscopy, one to two rectal pinch biopsies were collected. Sequenced input: gut tissue. These TCRs come from a boy younger than 18 with moderate ulcerative colitis.

This clone was seen only once. The chain uses TRBV7-6 and TRBJ2-1, with 8 bases that match TRBD2. CDR1 and CDR2 from the germline V gene are SGHVS and FNYEAQ. J was trimmed by 5 bases and V by 5 bases; bases with no gene match: 5. The CDR3 has 14 amino acids. CDR3 loop: CASSLLAEDNEQFF. The CDR3 DNA is TGTGCCAGCAGCCTACTAGCGGAAGACAATGAGCAGTTCTTC. Looking up the rest from reference TRBV7-6 and TRBJ2-1 gives the full variable domain: GAGVSQSPRYKVTKRGQDVALRCDPISGHVSLYWYRQALGQGPEFLTYFNYEAQQDKSGLPNDRFSAERPEGSISTLTIQRTEQRDSAMYRCASSLLAEDNEQFFGPGTRLTVL.

This chain joins TRBV7-2 and TRBJ2-7; possible D gene TRBD1, 6 bases. Germline V gene lookup returns CDR1 SGHTA and CDR2 FQGNSA. The CDR3 has 14 amino acids. Trimming took off 6 bases at V and 2 bases at J, with 14 bases between the two ends. DNA for the CDR3: TGTGCCAGCAGTCAAAAATGGACAGCCTACGAGCAGTACTTC. It translates to CASSQKWTAYEQYF.

The rearrangement joins TRBV4-1 to TRBJ1-5, with TRBD1 identical over 7 bases. After removal of 4 bases from V and 1 base from J, the junction contained 7 bases not matched to a gene. From germline, CDR1 is MGHRA and CDR2 YSYEKL. The CDR3 spans 16 residues. CDR3 protein: CASSLETGSSNQPQHF. CDR3 DNA: TGCGCCAGCAGCCTAGAGACAGGGTCGAGCAATCAGCCCCAGCATTTT.

V is TRBV28 and J is TRBJ2-7; 7 nucleotides agree with TRBD1. J lost 4 bases, V lost 5 bases, and 23 bases had no gene match. Germline V gene lookup returns CDR1 MDHEN and CDR2 SYDVKM. This CDR3 spans 19 amino acids. CDR3 amino acids: CASSLPPPRGRLITYEQYF. In DNA form, the CDR3 reads TGTGCCAGCAGTCTACCCCCGCCGAGGGGGCGGCTAATCACTTACGAGCAGTACTTC. Drawing the rest from reference TRBV28 and TRBJ2-7, the complete variable domain is DVKVTQSSRYLVKRTGEKVFLECVQDMDHENMFWYRQDPGLGLRLIYFSYDVKMKEKGDIPEGYSVSREKKERFSLILESASTNQTSMYLCASSLPPPRGRLITYEQYFGPGTRLTVT.

As DNA, the CDR3 is TGTGCCAGCAGCCACAGGGGGCCCTCCGGGGAGCTGTTTTTT. Amino acid sequence: CASSHRGPSGELFF. The chain recombines TRBV11-3 with TRBJ2-2, with 9 nucleotides matching TRBD1. Germline V gene data show CDR1 as SGHNT and CDR2 as YENEEA. V shed 5 bases and J 6 bases; nucleotides not matched to a gene: 4. This CDR3 is 14 amino acids long. Looking up the rest from reference TRBV11-3 and TRBJ2-2 gives the full variable domain: EAGVVQSPRYKIIEKKQPVAFWCNPISGHNTLYWYLQNLGQGPELLIRYENEEAVDDSQLPKDRFSAERLKGVDSTLKIQPAELGDSAVYLCASSHRGPSGELFFGEGSRLTVL.

The genes are TRBV6-6 and TRBJ2-2; 9 bases are shared with TRBD1. The CDR3 length is 15 residues. Unmatched junction bases numbered 7, after V lost 7 bases and J lost 4 bases. The germline V gene encodes CDR1 MNHNY and CDR2 SVGAGI (reference sequence). This chain's CDR3 is CASKTGTGFTGELFF. The CDR3 DNA sequence: TGTGCCAGCAAAACCGGGACAGGGTTCACCGGGGAGCTGTTTTTT.

The rearrangement joins TRBV6-5 to TRBJ2-5, with D uncertain. The CDR3 covers 15 residues. Germline CDR1 MNHEY, CDR2 SVGAGI. V lost 0 bases to trimming and J lost 2 bases, with 10 bases between them. The DNA for the CDR3 is TGTGCCAGCAGTTACTCGTATCTGGGGCAAGAGACCCAGTACTTC. Its translation is CASSYSYLGQETQYF.

V gene TRBV5-8 combines with J gene TRBJ1-4; 8 nucleotides agree with TRBD1. Trimming at V came to 4 bases and at J to 6 bases, leaving 8 bases not matched to a gene. Germline-derived CDR1 and CDR2 are SGHTS and YDEGEE. The CDR3 is 15 residues long. The DNA of the CDR3 is TGTGCCAGCAGCCGACCCCGGACAGGGTATGAAAAACTGTTTTTT. Protein: CASSRPRTGYEKLFF.

On this clone itself: A junction end diverges from the germline sequence, so it may reflect a read error. The gene calls are TRBV7-2 and TRBJ2-5; possibly TRBD2 for D (6 bases). CDR3 length: 17 residues. Germline values: CDR1 SGHTA, CDR2 FQGNSA. CDR3 bases: TGTGCCAACAGCTTCCTGGAGCGGGCCCTTAGTGTGGAGACCCAGTACTTC. It translates to CANSFLERALSVETQYF.

This clone showed up just a few times. The chain is built from TRBV2 and TRBJ1-4, with a possible D match to TRBD1 (6 bases). V lost 3 bases and J lost 3, with 17 bases in between. Germline V gene sequence: CDR1 SNHLY, CDR2 FYNNEI. The CDR3 totals 17 residues. CDR3 protein: CASSELRGKRSNEKLFF. In nucleotides, the CDR3 is TGTGCCAGCAGTGAGCTAAGGGGGAAGCGGTCTAATGAAAAACTGTTTTTT.

This clone was picked up one time. The rearrangement links TRBV28 to TRBJ1-6, with D possibly being TRBD1 (5 bases). This CDR3 region has 14 residues. Trimming removed 6 bases at V and 4 bases at J, with 10 bases between. CDR1 MDHEN and CDR2 SYDVKM come from the germline V gene. The CDR3 region is CASRGQSYNSPLHF. CDR3 bases: TGTGCCAGCAGAGGACAATCTTATAATTCACCCCTCCACTTT.

This clone was recorded a few times. The chain employs TRBV19 and TRBJ1-6; 7 positions match TRBD1. CDR1 is LNHDA and CDR2 is SQIVND in the germline V gene (reference sequence). The CDR3 covers 16 residues. V was clipped by 5 bases and J by 3 bases; unmatched bases: 7. CDR3 sequence (DNA): TGTGCCAGTAGTTCGGGGACAGCAGTCTATAATTCACCCCTCCACTTT. This translates into CASSSGTAVYNSPLHF.

The J gene is TRBJ2-1, the V gene TRBV7-2, with 7 bases matching TRBD2. The CDR3 has 15 residues. Germline V gene sequence: CDR1 SGHTA, CDR2 FQGNSA. V lost 4 bases and J lost 6; bases outside the gene matches: 9. The CDR3 nucleotides read TGTGCCAGCAGCTCCGCCGGGAGGAGGACCAATGAGCAGTTCTTC. Translated: CASSSAGRRTNEQFF.

As concerns this clone: A read error may account for a junction end that differs from germline. The V call is TRBV5-6, the J call TRBJ1-1, with D possibly TRBD1 on 6 matching bases. Germline CDR1 reads SGHDT; CDR2 reads YYEEEE. This CDR3 region has 13 residues. CDR3 amino acids: CASSWDMKTEAFF. CDR3 DNA: TGTGCCAGCAGCTGGGACATGAAAACTGAAGCTTTCTTT.

The genes are TRBV2 and TRBJ2-1; perhaps D is TRBD1 or TRBD2 (7 bases each). V lost 2 bases and J lost 4, with 9 bases in between. This CDR3 is 14 amino acids long. From germline, CDR1 is SNHLY and CDR2 FYNNEI. CDR3 nucleotide sequence: TGTGCCAGCAGTGAACAGGGGGGGTACAATGAGCAGTTCTTC. Protein sequence: CASSEQGGYNEQFF.

This rearrangement joins TRBV14 to TRBJ2-2; 14 bases fit TRBD2. Germline V gene data show CDR1 as SGHDN and CDR2 as FVKESK. The CDR3 contains 18 residues. The V gene end was trimmed by 4 bases and the J gene end by 5 bases; junction bases not matched to a gene: 9. The chain's CDR3 is CASSRGLAGAPGTGELFF. The CDR3 region has the DNA TGTGCCAGCAGCCGGGGACTAGCGGGAGCCCCGGGAACCGGGGAGCTGTTTTTT.

This clone was seen just once. The identical CDR3 is also encoded by other nucleotide sequences in the sample. The chain has TRBV9 and TRBJ2-5; perhaps TRBD1 as D (6 bases). Germline V gene data show CDR1 as SGDLS and CDR2 as YYNGEE. The CDR3 sequence is 15 residues long. Trimming took 0 bases from V and 2 from J, leaving 11 bases between them. The CDR3 DNA is TGTGCCAGCAGCGTAGGGAGACAGGATCAAGAGACCCAGTACTTC. Protein sequence: CASSVGRQDQETQYF.

In its sample, this clone was seen once. The chain joins TRBV7-8 to TRBJ1-1; 7 nucleotides agree with TRBD1. Per germline, CDR1 SGHVS and CDR2 FQNEAQ. This CDR3 is built from 15 residues. V was pared by 5 bases and J by 4 bases, with 10 bases of the junction left unmatched. The CDR3 region has the DNA TGTGCCAGCAGCCCCAGACAGGGCCCCTCCACTGAAGCTTTCTTT. This translates into CASSPRQGPSTEAFF.

The rearrangement joins TRBV6-6 to TRBJ1-4, with D unresolved. Trimming cost V 6 bases and J 0 bases, with 14 bases left between them. The germline gives CDR1 MNHNY, CDR2 SVGAGI (reference sequence). This CDR3 has 16 amino acids. The CDR3 spells CASRGTSTATNEKLFF. The CDR3 DNA reads TGTGCCAGCAGGGGCACCTCGACGGCAACTAATGAAAAACTGTTTTTT.

V usage is TRBV6-1 and J usage is TRBJ1-1; D possibly corresponds to TRBD1 (5 bases). V lost 3 bases, J lost 1 base, and 6 bases lay in between. The CDR3 runs 13 residues. Germline values: CDR1 MNHNS, CDR2 SASEGT. CDR3 sequence: CASSDRENTEAFF. The CDR3 DNA follows: TGTGCCAGCAGTGACAGGGAGAACACTGAAGCTTTCTTT.

The chain links TRBV15 to TRBJ1-1, with a weak D call TRBD1 (6 bases). The CDR3 is 16 amino acids. Between the trimmed V and J ends, which lost 3 bases and 1 base, there was a span of 15 bases. CDR1 is LNHNV, CDR2 YYDKDF, per germline (reference sequence). CDR3 bases: TGTGCCACCAGCAGGGGATTAACGACAGGGAACACTGAAGCTTTCTTT. Translating it yields CATSRGLTTGNTEAFF.

The genes are TRBV6-1 and TRBJ2-7; the match to TRBD2 covers 7 bases. J lost 2 bases, V lost 8 bases, and 6 bases had no gene match. Germline CDR1 reads MNHNS; CDR2 reads SASEGT. This CDR3 region has 13 residues. The CDR3 DNA sequence: TGTGCCAGCGAAGGGACTATAACCTACGAGCAGTACTTC. Protein sequence: CASEGTITYEQYF.

The chain joins TRBV19 to TRBJ1-5, with D perhaps matching TRBD1 (6 bases). The CDR3 has 18 residues. V lost 2 bases and J lost 6, with 23 bases in between. Germline assignment: CDR1 LNHDA and CDR2 SQIVND (reference sequence). The CDR3 bases are TGTGCCAGTAGTATATTGCGATCATGGGGCAGGGGAAGTCAGCCCCAGCATTTT. This sequence encodes CASSILRSWGRGSQPQHF.

The chain joins TRBV6-1 to TRBJ1-1; D may be TRBD1 (5 bases). From germline, CDR1 is MNHNS and CDR2 SASEGT. The CDR3 is made up of 15 amino acids. With 4 bases removed from V and 2 bases from J, the gap between germline ends came to 14 bases. The CDR3 DNA reads as TGTGCCAGCAGTGCGATGGACATCCGTAACACTGAAGCTTTCTTT. Amino acid sequence: CASSAMDIRNTEAFF.

This chain links TRBV30 with TRBJ2-5; no clear D gene. Trimming took off 3 bases at V and 4 bases at J, with 6 bases between the two ends. The CDR3 consists of 11 residues. Germline assignment: CDR1 GTSNPN and CDR2 SVGIG (reference sequence). The CDR3 DNA reads TGTGCCTGGAGCTCCCGAGAGACCCAGTACTTC. This codes for CAWSSRETQYF.

This clone occurred a few times. V is TRBV5-4 and J is TRBJ1-2; D ambiguous. Germline CDR1 reads SGHNT; CDR2 reads YYREEE (reference sequence). V lost 6 bases, J lost 2 bases, and 17 bases lay in between. The CDR3 length is 15 residues. DNA for the CDR3: TGTGCCAGCATCCGCGTGGGCGCGCTCAACTATGGCTACACCTTC. Protein sequence: CASIRVGALNYGYTF. Complete variable domain (other parts from reference TRBV5-4 and TRBJ1-2): ETGVTQSPTHLIKTRGQQVTLRCSSQSGHNTVSWYQQALGQGPQFIFQYYREEENGRGNFPPRFSGLQFPNYSSELNVNALELDDSALYLCASIRVGALNYGYTFGSGTRLTVV.

This sequence joins TRBV10-3 and TRBJ1-2; D gene uncertain. The V and J ends lost 4 bases and 1 base respectively, with 7 bases between them. The germline CDR1 and CDR2 sequences are ENHRY and SYGVKD. The CDR3 covers 13 residues. The CDR3 DNA is TGTGCCATCAGTGTATCGGTTAACTATGGCTACACCTTC. Translating it yields CAISVSVNYGYTF.

The gene calls are TRBV9 and TRBJ2-7; 7 positions match TRBD1. CDR1 and CDR2 from the germline V gene are SGDLS and YYNGEE. V lost 4 bases to trimming and J lost 3 bases; unmatched junction nucleotides: 7. The CDR3 sequence is 14 residues long. CDR3 loop: CASSPHRGDYEQYF. CDR3 coding DNA: TGTGCCAGCAGCCCTCACAGGGGTGACTACGAGCAGTACTTC.